In its sample, the clone carrying this TCR beta chain was seen many times. CDR1 and CDR2 from the germline V gene are LNHNV and YYDKDF (reference sequence). V was clipped by 0 bases and J by 5 bases, with 4 bases between them. This CDR3 is 12 amino acids long. This sample is part of a study of CD8 T cells in ankylosing spondylitis. From the 5' RACE reads, TCRdb called clonotypes with MiXCR, one entry per CDR3 protein. The table has over 150,000 distinct CDR3 sequences, around a sixth seen once. This sequence originates from a male donor aged 5-30 years with ankylosing spondylitis or in good health (not recorded which). The chain couples TRBV15 to TRBJ2-5; D call uncertain. Material: blood, either unsorted or a sorted T cell fraction (not recorded which). The chain's CDR3 is CATSRDLETQYF. The DNA for the CDR3 is TGTGCCACCAGCAGAGATTTGGAGACCCAGTACTTC.